This TCR beta chain was sequenced in a study of blood T cell repertoires in COVID-19. Across the whole study: Sites across the United States, Italy and Spain contributed samples from acute and convalescent COVID-19. Sources were T cells, B-cell-depleted T cells, or PBMCs; the material itself was cDNA or gDNA.

Trimming removed 2 bases at V and 5 bases at J, with 10 bases between. This CDR3 spans 15 amino acids. Germline V gives CDR1 SGHTA, CDR2 FQGNSA. Original processing notes: How many nucleated cells were present was estimated from reference gene primer amplification. The data were produced by immunoSEQ multiplex PCR, yet TCRdb's version contains in-frame clones alone and is incomplete. Clonal size and the V and J genes are those of that table, whereas D and trimming came from the DNA. Of 150,000 to 200,000 clones detected, approximately 80% appear once; the ten largest clones hold 6.5% to 7%. The TCR comes from a human donor with acute or convalescent COVID-19. The donor label of this sample is uncertain. The specimen was peripheral blood. The chain combines TRBV7-2 with TRBJ1-6; D perhaps matches TRBD1 (5 bases). CDR3 coding DNA: TGTGCCAGCAGCTTACAGGGTGGGGATAATTCACCCCTCCACTTT. Translated: CASSLQGGDNSPLHF. Variable domain in full (rest from reference TRBV7-2 and TRBJ1-6): GAGVSQSPSNKVTEKGKDVELRCDPISGHTALYWYRQSLGQGLEFLIYFQGNSAPDKSGLPSDRFSAERTGGSVSTLTIQRTQQEDSAVYLCASSLQGGDNSPLHFGNGTRLTVT.